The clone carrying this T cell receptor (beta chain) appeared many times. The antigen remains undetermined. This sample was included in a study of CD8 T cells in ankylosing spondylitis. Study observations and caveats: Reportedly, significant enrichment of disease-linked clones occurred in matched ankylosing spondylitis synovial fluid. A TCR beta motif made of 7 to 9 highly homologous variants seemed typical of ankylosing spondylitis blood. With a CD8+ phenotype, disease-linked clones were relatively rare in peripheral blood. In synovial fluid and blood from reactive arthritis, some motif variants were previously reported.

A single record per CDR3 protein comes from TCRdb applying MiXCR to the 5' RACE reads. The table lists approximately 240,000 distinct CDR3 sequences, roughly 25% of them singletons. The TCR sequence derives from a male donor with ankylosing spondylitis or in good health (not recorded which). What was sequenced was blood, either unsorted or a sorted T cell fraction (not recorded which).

The CDR3 region is CSVKRGGQETQYF. CDR3 DNA sequence: TGCAGTGTTAAGCGGGGGGGCCAGGAGACCCAGTACTTC. The rearrangement links TRBV20-1 to TRBJ2-5; 10 positions match TRBD2. CDR3 size: 13 residues. Germline assignment: CDR1 DFQATT and CDR2 SNEGSKA (reference sequence). Losses at the gene ends were 7 bases for V and 5 bases for J; bases not matched to a gene: 7.